This note documents a single T cell receptor beta chain sequence. Authors' data handling: Reference gene primers were amplified, and this amplification served to estimate nucleated cell counts. Sequencing used immunoSEQ multiplex PCR; TCRdb keeps in-frame clones, though not all of them. V, J and clone size derive from that table, while D and trimming were established from the DNA sequence. The sample has approximately 220,000 clones; 84% are singletons. The data are from a study of blood T cell repertoires in COVID-19. Turning to the study itself: The samples span acute and convalescent COVID-19 from the United States, Italy and Spain.

Assignment of participants to cohorts was predicated upon participant-reported clinical history. Germline CDR1 is SEHNR and CDR2 is FQNEAQ (reference sequence). This CDR3 is 14 amino acids long. Trimming removed 3 bases at V and 4 bases at J, with 10 bases between. The sample was PBMCs or T cells enriched from blood (not recorded which). The clonotype comes from a woman in her forties who had recovered from COVID-19. This chain connects TRBV7-9 to TRBJ1-3, with a possible D match to TRBD1 (5 bases). CDR3 region: CASSFSGKGNTIYF. The CDR3 DNA reads as TGTGCCAGCAGCTTTTCAGGGAAAGGAAACACCATATATTTT.